A single sample is the source of the 16 T cell receptor beta chains below, sequenced in a study of T cell responses to AZD1222 COVID-19 vaccine. Using immunoSEQ multiplex PCR, the repertoire was profiled, and TCRdb retains in-frame clones only, with some absent. The sample consists of roughly 130,000 clones, 80% to 90% of them appearing once. The input for sequencing was peripheral blood, taken on day 0 of AZD1222 vaccination. Source of these receptors: an adult in good health.

This chain joins TRBV19 and TRBJ2-7; perhaps TRBD1 as D (5 bases). The CDR3 has 13 residues. Trimming cost V 4 bases and J 2 bases, with 9 bases left between them. Per the germline V gene, CDR1 is LNHDA and CDR2 is SQIVND (reference sequence). In nucleotides, the CDR3 is TGTGCCAGTAGTAACAGACAGACCTACGAGCAGTACTTC. It is translated as CASSNRQTYEQYF.

The chain employs TRBV6-6 and TRBJ2-1, with a weak D call TRBD2 (5 bases). The germline V gene encodes CDR1 MNHNY and CDR2 SVGAGI (reference sequence). This CDR3 contains 16 residues. Trimming left V 2 bases short and J 5 bases short, with 16 bases between. The CDR3 DNA reads as TGTGCCAGCAGTTACGGCAGCACCGGGATTCACAATGAGCAGTTCTTC. It codes for CASSYGSTGIHNEQFF.

The rearrangement joins TRBV7-8 to TRBJ2-7, with D possibly being TRBD1 (8 bases). V lost 1 base and J lost 4, with 17 bases in between. This CDR3 is built from 16 residues. Per germline, CDR1 SGHVS and CDR2 FQNEAQ. CDR3 coding DNA: TGTGCCAGCAGCTTAGAATCAGCGGGACAGGAATACGAGCAGTACTTC. This translates into CASSLESAGQEYEQYF.

The sample holds one count of this clone. V and J are TRBV12-3 or TRBV12-4 and TRBJ2-5, with 9 nucleotides matching TRBD1. The CDR3 extends over 13 amino acids. V gave up 6 bases and J gave up 5 bases; unmatched junction bases: 4. The DNA for the CDR3 is TGTGCCAGCAGCCGGACAGGGGTTGAGACCCAGTACTTC. It codes for CASSRTGVETQYF.

Only one count was recorded for this clone. V is TRBV30 and J is TRBJ1-4, with D possibly matching TRBD1 (6 bases). Germline V CDR1 and CDR2: GTSNPN, SVGIG (reference sequence). The V gene lost 8 bases and the J gene lost 8 bases, with 21 bases spanning the gap. The CDR3 extends over 14 amino acids. CDR3 residues: CARREAGAGEKLFF. CDR3 in DNA: TGTGCCCGGCGGGAAGCGGGGGCGGGAGAAAAACTGTTTTTT.

Concerning this clone: The same CDR3 also results from other DNA sequences found in this sample. This chain links TRBV5-1 with TRBJ2-3, with a possible D match to TRBD1 (6 bases). The V and J ends lost 4 bases and 4 bases respectively, with 13 bases between them. The CDR3 runs to 14 residues. Per germline, CDR1 SGHRS and CDR2 YFSETQ. CDR3: CASSPGAGADTQYF. In DNA, the CDR3 is TGCGCCAGCAGCCCTGGGGCAGGGGCAGATACGCAGTATTTT.

The CDR3 sequence is CASRKLSGGVQPQHF. The CDR3 DNA follows: TGTGCCAGCAGAAAACTCTCAGGGGGCGTTCAGCCCCAGCATTTT. The chain links TRBV27 to TRBJ1-5; 8 bases align to TRBD1. CDR1 MNHEY and CDR2 SMNVEV come from the germline V gene (reference sequence). J lost 6 bases, V lost 6 bases, and 10 bases had no gene match. This CDR3 has 15 amino acids.

V is TRBV9 and J is TRBJ1-2; TRBD1 agrees at 7 bases. Trimming at V came to 4 bases and at J to 5 bases, leaving 5 bases not matched to a gene. Looked up from germline, CDR1 is SGDLS and CDR2 is YYNGEE. This CDR3 is 13 amino acids long. The CDR3 nucleotides read TGTGCCAGCAGCACCCGACAGGGTTATGGCTACACCTTC. It is translated as CASSTRQGYGYTF.

The chain carries TRBV7-2 and TRBJ2-7; TRBD2 matches 8 bases. The CDR3 loop spans 16 amino acids. Germline lookup yields CDR1 SGHTA and CDR2 FQGNSA. With 5 bases clipped from V and 3 bases from J, the junction kept 12 bases outside the gene matches. The CDR3 region is CASSHGTSNGLYEQYF. The DNA for the CDR3 is TGTGCCAGCAGCCATGGGACTAGTAATGGCCTCTACGAGCAGTACTTC.

CDR3 amino acids: CASSRGDGGESYEQYF. For the CDR3, the DNA is TGCGCCAGCAGCCGGGGTGACGGGGGGGAATCCTACGAGCAGTACTTC. The chain joins TRBV5-1 to TRBJ2-7, with TRBD2 matching 8 bases. CDR1 and CDR2 from the germline V gene are SGHRS and YFSETQ. The CDR3 is made up of 16 amino acids. With 4 bases clipped from V and 1 base from J, the junction kept 10 bases outside the gene matches. Full variable domain (missing parts from reference TRBV5-1 and TRBJ2-7): KAGVTQTPRYLIKTRGQQVTLSCSPISGHRSVSWYQQTPGQGLQFLFEYFSETQRNKGNFPGRFSGRQFSNSRSEMNVSTLELGDSALYLCASSRGDGGESYEQYFGPGTRLTVT.

CDR3 protein: CASSPSQASNQPQHF. CDR3 nucleotide sequence: TGTGCCAGCAGCCCTTCTCAGGCTAGCAATCAGCCCCAGCATTTT. V usage is TRBV3-1 (or the pseudogene TRBV3-2) and J usage is TRBJ1-5; D is unclear. The CDR3 consists of 15 residues. The germline V and J ends were trimmed by 4 bases and 0 bases, with 10 bases remaining between them. The germline V gene has CDR1 LGHDT and CDR2 YNNKEL (reference sequence).

A note on this clone: A junction boundary mismatches the germline segment, possibly from a read error. DNA for the CDR3: TGTGCCAGCAGCCGGGACAGGGTGGTTGGCCACACCTTC. Its translation: CASSRDRVVGHTF. The chain has TRBV3-1 (or the pseudogene TRBV3-2) and TRBJ1-2, with TRBD1 matching 9 bases. Germline CDR1 is LGHDT and CDR2 is YNNKEL (reference sequence). This CDR3 contains 13 residues.

V is TRBV3-1 (or the pseudogene TRBV3-2) and J is TRBJ2-7; 8 bases are a match to TRBD2. CDR1 and CDR2 (germline): LGHDT, YNNKEL (reference sequence). The trim removed 1 base at V and 2 bases at J, leaving 7 bases unmatched. This CDR3 spans 16 amino acids. The CDR3 region is CASSQVVAGRTYEQYF. The CDR3 DNA follows: TGTGCCAGCAGCCAAGTCGTAGCGGGGCGAACCTACGAGCAGTACTTC.

The V and J genes are TRBV6-6 and TRBJ1-2, with 7 bases that match TRBD1. V shed 6 bases and J 7 bases; nucleotides not matched to a gene: 8. Germline values: CDR1 MNHNY, CDR2 SVGAGI (reference sequence). The CDR3 runs 13 residues. DNA for the CDR3: TGTGCCAGCAGGGCCGGACAGGAGACTGGCTACACCTTC. It yields the protein CASRAGQETGYTF.

The chain combines TRBV19 with TRBJ2-3, with 13 bases that match TRBD2. V lost 7 bases to trimming and J lost 0 bases; unmatched junction nucleotides: 7. This CDR3 is built from 17 residues. The germline V gene encodes CDR1 LNHDA and CDR2 SQIVND (reference sequence). In DNA form, the CDR3 reads TGTGCCAGTACCGGACTAGCGGGGGTAGCTAGCACAGATACGCAGTATTTT. This encodes CASTGLAGVASTDTQYF.

The chain joins TRBV6-2 or TRBV6-3 to TRBJ2-7; D is possibly TRBD1 (6 bases). Germline CDR1 MNHEY, CDR2 SVGEGT. V was cut by 6 bases and J by 6 bases, with 21 bases left in between. The CDR3 contains 15 residues. The CDR3 region has the DNA TGTGCCAGCAGGCCTACAGGGTCCCTGGCATTCGAGCAGTACTTC. It translates to CASRPTGSLAFEQYF.